A selection of T cell receptor beta chains follows, all from one sample in a study of T cell responses to AZD1222 COVID-19 vaccine. Sequencing used immunoSEQ multiplex PCR; TCRdb keeps in-frame clones, though not all of them. In the table there are 130,000 to 150,000 clones, roughly nine tenths of which are singletons. The sample here was peripheral blood, taken on day 0 of AZD1222 vaccination. All receptors derive from an adult in good health. Each CDR3 is given with its conserved first and last residue. A D gene is named only where the DNA matches it firmly. Expanded clones are given a class, and other clones once, few, many or no size at all.

d_gene: NA
abundance: NA
j_gene: TRBJ1-5
v_gene: TRBV1
CDR3nt: TGCACCAGCAGATACCGCAGGGACCGTGGCAATCAGCCCCAGCATTTT
CDR3aa: CTSRYRRDRGNQPQHF

d_gene: TRBD2
abundance: NA
j_gene: TRBJ2-7
v_gene: TRBV5-1
CDR3nt: TGCGCCAGCAGCTTGGGGTCCACGGGGGGTGAGCAGTACTTC
CDR3aa: CASSLGSTGGEQYF

d_gene: NA
abundance: NA
j_gene: TRBJ1-3
v_gene: TRBV15
CDR3nt: TGTGCCACCAGCAGAGATCGTGGGTTTGGAAACACCATATATTTT
CDR3aa: CATSRDRGFGNTIYF

d_gene: NA
abundance: NA
j_gene: TRBJ2-2
v_gene: TRBV9
CDR3nt: TGTGCCAGCAGCCCCCTCAGCCCAGGGGTAGTGGTGGCCGGGGAGCTGTTTTTT
CDR3aa: CASSPLSPGVVVAGELFF

d_gene: NA
abundance: once
j_gene: TRBJ2-5
v_gene: TRBV29-1
CDR3nt: TGCAGGGCCCGCGACACCAAGGGGGGAGGGTACCAAGAGACCCAGTACTTC
CDR3aa: CRARDTKGGGYQETQYF

d_gene: NA
abundance: NA
j_gene: TRBJ1-3
v_gene: TRBV7-8
CDR3nt: TGTGCCAGCAGCTTGTTGGGGGCCGGTGCTGGAAACACCATATATTTT
CDR3aa: CASSLLGAGAGNTIYF

d_gene: NA
abundance: once
j_gene: TRBJ1-2
v_gene: TRBV19
CDR3nt: TGTGCCAGTAGTCCAAGGACAGCGTATGGCTACACCTTC
CDR3aa: CASSPRTAYGYTF

d_gene: NA
abundance: NA
j_gene: TRBJ1-2
v_gene: TRBV29-1
CDR3nt: TGCAGCGTTGAATATCTAGGGGCAGCGGGGGGCTACACCTTC
CDR3aa: CSVEYLGAAGGYTF

d_gene: NA
abundance: NA
j_gene: TRBJ2-7
v_gene: TRBV18
CDR3nt: TGTGCCAGCTCACCTCCCGCGGCTTCCTACGAGCAGTACTTC
CDR3aa: CASSPPAASYEQYF

d_gene: NA
abundance: NA
j_gene: TRBJ2-1
v_gene: TRBV7-2
CDR3nt: TGTGCCAGCAGCTTAGCGGGGGGATCTGAGCAGTTCTTC
CDR3aa: CASSLAGGSEQFF

d_gene: NA
abundance: NA
j_gene: TRBJ2-7
v_gene: TRBV7-2
CDR3nt: TGTGCCAGCAGCTTAAGGACCGGGGCCACCCGGCCCTACGAGCAGTACTTC
CDR3aa: CASSLRTGATRPYEQYF

d_gene: TRBD1
abundance: NA
j_gene: TRBJ2-7
v_gene: TRBV7-9
CDR3nt: TGTGCCAGCAGGAGAACAGGGGAATCCTACGAGCAGTACTTC
CDR3aa: CASRRTGESYEQYF

d_gene: NA
abundance: NA
j_gene: TRBJ1-1
v_gene: TRBV12-3/TRBV12-4
CDR3nt: TGTGCCAGCAGTTACGGGAACACTGAAGCTTTCTTT
CDR3aa: CASSYGNTEAFF

d_gene: NA
abundance: NA
j_gene: TRBJ2-3
v_gene: TRBV5-4
CDR3nt: TGTGCCAGTCACCCTCAGGAGGCTTCGGATACGCAGTATTTT
CDR3aa: CASHPQEASDTQYF

d_gene: TRBD1
abundance: NA
j_gene: TRBJ2-7
v_gene: TRBV12-5
CDR3nt: TGTGCTAGTGCCGGATCCGGGACAGCAGGGTCGAAGCAGTACTTC
CDR3aa: CASAGSGTAGSKQYF

d_gene: NA
abundance: NA
j_gene: TRBJ1-5
v_gene: TRBV27
CDR3nt: TGTGCCAGCAGTTTCATCAATCAGCCCCAGCATTTT
CDR3aa: CASSFINQPQHF

d_gene: TRBD1
abundance: NA
j_gene: TRBJ1-2
v_gene: TRBV6-5
CDR3nt: TGTGCCAGCAGGAGGACAGGCTTAAACTATGGCTACACCTTC
CDR3aa: CASRRTGLNYGYTF

d_gene: NA
abundance: NA
j_gene: TRBJ2-3
v_gene: TRBV11-1
CDR3nt: TGTGCCAGCAGCTCCTTTGAGGGCCCAGATACGCAGTATTTT
CDR3aa: CASSSFEGPDTQYF

d_gene: NA
abundance: NA
j_gene: TRBJ1-3
v_gene: TRBV5-8
CDR3nt: TGTGCCAGCAGCTTGGCGCTAGGCTCTGGAAACACCATATATTTT
CDR3aa: CASSLALGSGNTIYF

d_gene: TRBD1
abundance: NA
j_gene: TRBJ1-4
v_gene: TRBV20-1
CDR3nt: TGCAGTGCGGGGGACAGGGAAAAACTGTTTTTT
CDR3aa: CSAGDREKLFF

d_gene: NA
abundance: NA
j_gene: TRBJ1-1
v_gene: TRBV18
CDR3nt: TGTGCCAGCTCACCCCCGTGGAAAAACACTGAAGCTTTCTTT
CDR3aa: CASSPPWKNTEAFF

d_gene: NA
abundance: NA
j_gene: TRBJ2-2
v_gene: TRBV5-4
CDR3nt: TGTGCCAGCAGCTTGGTGGGGGGCCCCGGGGAGCTGTTTTTT
CDR3aa: CASSLVGGPGELFF

d_gene: NA
abundance: NA
j_gene: TRBJ1-1
v_gene: TRBV7-6
CDR3nt: TGTGCCAGCAGCTTAGACGATTGGTACACTGAAGCTTTCTTT
CDR3aa: CASSLDDWYTEAFF

d_gene: NA
abundance: NA
j_gene: TRBJ2-5
v_gene: TRBV7-9
CDR3nt: TGTGCCAGCAGCCCCGGATTACAGCAAGAGACCCAGTACTTC
CDR3aa: CASSPGLQQETQYF

d_gene: NA
abundance: NA
j_gene: TRBJ1-3
v_gene: TRBV7-8
CDR3nt: TGTGCCAGCAGCCCTAGAGGGGTAGCTGGAAACACCATATATTTT
CDR3aa: CASSPRGVAGNTIYF

d_gene: TRBD2
abundance: NA
j_gene: TRBJ2-1
v_gene: TRBV30
CDR3nt: TGTGCCTGGAGTGTTCTAGCGGGGGGGCTTCGGCAGTTCTTC
CDR3aa: CAWSVLAGGLRQFF

d_gene: NA
abundance: NA
j_gene: TRBJ2-5
v_gene: TRBV10-3
CDR3nt: TGTGCCATCAGTGAGTCAGGTGTGAAGGGGGAGACCCAGTACTTC
CDR3aa: CAISESGVKGETQYF

d_gene: TRBD1
abundance: NA
j_gene: TRBJ1-4
v_gene: TRBV28
CDR3nt: TGTGCCAGCAGAGTAGAGGGGGCCTCTAATGAAAAACTGTTTTTT
CDR3aa: CASRVEGASNEKLFF

d_gene: TRBD1
abundance: NA
j_gene: TRBJ2-1
v_gene: TRBV5-1
CDR3nt: TGCGCCTCCAGGGAGAGGGGGCCCTACAATGAGCAGTTCTTC
CDR3aa: CASRERGPYNEQFF

d_gene: NA
abundance: once
j_gene: TRBJ2-7
v_gene: TRBV10-3
CDR3nt: TGTGCCACTTGCCCTGACGGTCTCCACGAGCAGTACTTC
CDR3aa: CATCPDGLHEQYF

d_gene: NA
abundance: NA
j_gene: TRBJ2-1
v_gene: TRBV9
CDR3nt: TGTGCCAGCAGCGTAGGCGGAGATGAGCAGTTCTTC
CDR3aa: CASSVGGDEQFF

d_gene: NA
abundance: NA
j_gene: TRBJ2-7
v_gene: TRBV5-1
CDR3nt: TGCGCCAGCAGCTTGTTGGCGGCGATGAGCTCCTACGAGCAGTACTTC
CDR3aa: CASSLLAAMSSYEQYF

d_gene: NA
abundance: NA
j_gene: TRBJ2-7
v_gene: TRBV5-6
CDR3nt: TGTGCCAGCAGCTTGACAGGGTTTGACGAGCAGTACTTC
CDR3aa: CASSLTGFDEQYF

d_gene: NA
abundance: NA
j_gene: TRBJ1-2
v_gene: TRBV7-9
CDR3nt: TGTGCCAGCAGCCAGGACTATGGCTACACCTTC
CDR3aa: CASSQDYGYTF

d_gene: TRBD2
abundance: NA
j_gene: TRBJ2-1
v_gene: TRBV6-5
CDR3nt: TGTGCCAGCAGGCCGGGGGGGTCGATGAATGAGCAGTTCTTC
CDR3aa: CASRPGGSMNEQFF

d_gene: NA
abundance: NA
j_gene: TRBJ2-1
v_gene: TRBV29-1
CDR3nt: TGCAGCGTCTCCACCTCGTGGAATGAGCAGTTCTTC
CDR3aa: CSVSTSWNEQFF

d_gene: TRBD1
abundance: NA
j_gene: TRBJ1-6
v_gene: TRBV5-1
CDR3nt: TGCGCCAGCAGCTTGGAGGACAGGGGGTCACCCCTCCACTTT
CDR3aa: CASSLEDRGSPLHF